Listed here is a single TCR beta chain. 10 ml fresh peripheral blood yielded the PBMCs. Amplification targeted TCR beta CDR3 regions from RNA transcripts. The TCR CDR3 first-round RT-PCR relied on the HTBI primer set. TCRdb recomputed calls from the multiplex PCR reads with MiXCR, one row per CDR3 protein. This table holds around 280,000 distinct CDR3 sequences, approximately 15% found once. The CDR3 has 15 amino acids. Germline V gene sequence: CDR1 SGHTA, CDR2 FQGTGA. Trimming removed 4 bases from V and 3 bases from J; junction bases left unmatched: 8. These data are taken from a study of T cells in Graves' hyperthyroidism and ophthalmopathy.

This clonotype was obtained from a woman aged 40 to 55 with Graves' hyperthyroidism. This sequence joins TRBV7-3 and TRBJ1-2; TRBD1 matches 7 bases. The sequencing input was blood. CDR3 in DNA: TGTGCCAGCAGCTCCCACCTTGACAGGGACTATGGCTACACCTTC. It translates to CASSSHLDRDYGYTF.